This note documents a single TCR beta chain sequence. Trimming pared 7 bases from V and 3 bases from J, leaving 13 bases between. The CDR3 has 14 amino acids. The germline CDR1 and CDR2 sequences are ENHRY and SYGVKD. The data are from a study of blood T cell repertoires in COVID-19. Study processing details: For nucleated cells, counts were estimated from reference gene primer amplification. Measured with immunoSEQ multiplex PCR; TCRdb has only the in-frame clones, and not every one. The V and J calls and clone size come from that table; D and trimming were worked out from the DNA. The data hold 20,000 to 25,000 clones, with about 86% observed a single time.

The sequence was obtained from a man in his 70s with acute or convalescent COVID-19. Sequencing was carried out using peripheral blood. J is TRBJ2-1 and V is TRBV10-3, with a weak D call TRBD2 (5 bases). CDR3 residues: CAITYGEVYNEQFF. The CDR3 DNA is TGTGCCATCACGTACGGGGAAGTCTACAATGAGCAGTTCTTC.